The T cell receptor beta chain described here comes from a study of T cells in Graves' hyperthyroidism and ophthalmopathy. In the study overall: Prior to any treatment, at the point of initial diagnosis, peripheral blood was collected. General study results and limits: Among clonotypes expanded in thyroid above 0.001, most were also found in blood.

Across 18 months, stable Graves' hyperthyroidism was marked by no progression to ophthalmopathy. Disease duration under 2 months; hyperthyroidism patients were aged 18 to 65. Trimming removed 4 bases from V and 5 bases from J; junction bases left unmatched: 6. Germline loops: CDR1 ENHRY, CDR2 SYGVKD. This CDR3 contains 15 residues. TCR beta CDR3 regions were amplified from RNA transcripts. First-round RT-PCR targeting the TCR CDR3 was performed with the HTBI primer set. TCRdb called the multiplex PCR reads again in MiXCR, with one record for every CDR3 protein. The sample has around 400,000 distinct CDR3 sequences; about 13% are singletons. This clonotype was seen many times. Its antigen is currently unknown.

The source material was blood. The chain links TRBV10-3 to TRBJ1-4, with 8 bases fitting TRBD1. This receptor was identified in a woman aged 18-29 years with Graves' hyperthyroidism. CDR3 amino acids: CAISGETGVNEKLFF. CDR3 coding DNA: TGTGCCATCAGTGGGGAGACAGGGGTAAATGAAAAACTGTTTTTT.